This T cell receptor beta chain was sequenced during a study of T cell repertoires in cytomegalovirus infection. Study information: Peptides in the study included HLA-C-restricted and HLA-B-restricted CMV epitopes. Carrying CMV and the relevant HLA type showed in public TCR beta signatures.

The CDR3 sequence is 16 residues long. Trimming took 1 base from V and 3 from J, leaving 15 bases between them. Germline V gene lookup returns CDR1 SGHVS and CDR2 FNYEAQ. Study-wide points: HLA-C-restricted CMV clonotypes gave the most frequent clonotype in two of eight donors. Summed frequency of public TCR beta families distinguished CMV carriers with the relevant HLA.

This clonotype has a handful of counts. Its cognate antigen is unknown. Using its own MiXCR run on the reads, TCRdb lists one record per CDR3 protein. The sample records some 900,000 distinct CDR3 sequences, about 31% being singletons. This sample comprised cultured CD8+ T cells from PBMCs, obtained from culture after CMV antigen stimulation. This receptor was obtained from a human donor in good health (CMV status not recorded). Some clones in this sample may be carry-over from other donors' samples. The chain has TRBV7-6 and TRBJ1-1; D perhaps matches TRBD1 (6 bases). CDR3 nucleotide sequence: TGTGCCAGCAGCTTAGTGTTTGCAGGGGAACACACTGAAGCTTTCTTT. Protein sequence: CASSLVFAGEHTEAFF.